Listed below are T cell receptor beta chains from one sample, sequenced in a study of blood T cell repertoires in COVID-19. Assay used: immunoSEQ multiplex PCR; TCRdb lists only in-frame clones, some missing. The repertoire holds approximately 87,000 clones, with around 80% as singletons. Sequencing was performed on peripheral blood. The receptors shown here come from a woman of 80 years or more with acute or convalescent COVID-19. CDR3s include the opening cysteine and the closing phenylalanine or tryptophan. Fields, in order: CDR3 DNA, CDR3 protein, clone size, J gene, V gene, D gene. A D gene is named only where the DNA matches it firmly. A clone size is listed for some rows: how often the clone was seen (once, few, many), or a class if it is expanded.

TGTGCCAGCAGCCACTACAGGGGGGCAATGGCGCTTGAGGCGTACTTC,CASSHYRGAMALEAYF,few,TRBJ2-7,TRBV3-1/TRBV3-2,TRBD1
TGTGCCAGCAGCTTGAGGGACAGTTACAATGAGCAGTTCTTC,CASSLRDSYNEQFF,-,TRBJ2-1,TRBV5-6,TRBD1
TGTGCCAGCAGTTACTGGACTGCAACTAATGAAAAACTGTTTTTT,CASSYWTATNEKLFF,-,TRBJ1-4,TRBV6-5,-
TGTGCCAGCAGCTTAAATCGGGGTCTCGGATCTTCCCTCCACTTT,CASSLNRGLGSSLHF,once,TRBJ1-6,TRBV13,-
TGTGCCACCAGTGACCCCCCGGGACAGGGGAACTATGGCTACACCTTC,CATSDPPGQGNYGYTF,-,TRBJ1-2,TRBV24-1,TRBD1
TGTGCCAGCAGGGCGGCGGGGGGCCCTAGGACCCAGTACTTC,CASRAAGGPRTQYF,-,TRBJ2-5,TRBV27,TRBD2
TGTGCCAGCAGCGTAGGCAGGGGGAATGGCTACACCTTC,CASSVGRGNGYTF,-,TRBJ1-2,TRBV9,TRBD1
TGTGCCAGTAGTGTTGGACAGGCCCTATCTTCCTACGAGCAGTACTTC,CASSVGQALSSYEQYF,-,TRBJ2-7,TRBV19,TRBD1
TGTGCCAGCAGCTTAGGGACAGCTAAAGAGGACTATGGCTACACCTTC,CASSLGTAKEDYGYTF,-,TRBJ1-2,TRBV11-3,-
TGTGCCAGCAGCCTTAACATTGAAGCTTTCTTT,CASSLNIEAFF,-,TRBJ1-1,TRBV11-3,-
TGTGCCAGCAGTGAATTGAGTTTCGTGGCCGAACGGGGCTTC,CASSELSFVAERGF,-,TRBJ2-7,TRBV6-1,-
TGTGCCAGCAGCTTAGGGGACAGGGGTGGGGAAGCTTTCTTT,CASSLGDRGGEAFF,-,TRBJ1-1,TRBV11-2,TRBD1
TGTGCCATCAGGGCCGACAGGGGGCAGAGCACTGAAGCTTTCTTT,CAIRADRGQSTEAFF,-,TRBJ1-1,TRBV10-3,TRBD1
TGTGCCAGCAGCCCCCGGGACAGAGCCAAAAACATTCAGTACTTC,CASSPRDRAKNIQYF,-,TRBJ2-4,TRBV3-1/TRBV3-2,TRBD1
TGTGCCAGCAGCCAAGTAGCGGGGATGAACACCGGGGAGCTGTTTTTT,CASSQVAGMNTGELFF,few,TRBJ2-2,TRBV4-2,TRBD2
TGTGCCACTACCGGGACAGGGAACGGAAACACCATATATTTT,CATTGTGNGNTIYF,-,TRBJ1-3,TRBV28,TRBD1
TGTGCCAGCAGTGAAGTGGCAGGGGAACTCGGGTACACTGAAGCTTTCTTT,CASSEVAGELGYTEAFF,-,TRBJ1-1,TRBV2,-
TGTGCCAGCAGCCAAGAGACTAGCGGGGAGCAGTTCTTC,CASSQETSGEQFF,-,TRBJ2-1,TRBV3-1/TRBV3-2,TRBD2
TGTGCCAGCAGCGCCCGGGACAGGGTCACCGGGGAGCTGTTTTTT,CASSARDRVTGELFF,-,TRBJ2-2,TRBV7-2,TRBD1
TGCGCCAGCAGCACGGGATCTAATGAAAAACTGTTTTTT,CASSTGSNEKLFF,-,TRBJ1-4,TRBV5-1,-
TGTGCCAGCAGCCATCTCGGGGGTTTGACAGATACGCAGTATTTT,CASSHLGGLTDTQYF,once,TRBJ2-3,TRBV3-1/TRBV3-2,-
TGTGCCAGCAGCGTAGGGGGGACATACTATGGCTACACCTTC,CASSVGGTYYGYTF,-,TRBJ1-2,TRBV9,-
TGTGCCAGCAGTGTTTCCCACGTACAGATGAACACTGAAGCTTTCTTT,CASSVSHVQMNTEAFF,-,TRBJ1-1,TRBV25-1,-
TGTGCCAGTAGTGCTGCGGGAACTAGCGGATCGGATGTAGCCAAAAACATTCAGTACTTC,CASSAAGTSGSDVAKNIQYF,-,TRBJ2-4,TRBV19,TRBD2
TGCGCCAGCAGCCAAGAACAGCGCACAGATACGCAGTATTTT,CASSQEQRTDTQYF,-,TRBJ2-3,TRBV5-1,-
TGTGCCAGCGGAGCCCGGACAGGGGGTAATGAAAAACTGTTTTTT,CASGARTGGNEKLFF,-,TRBJ1-4,TRBV6-5,TRBD1
TGTGCCAGCAGCCAATCCGGGTGGGATGGCTACACCTTC,CASSQSGWDGYTF,-,TRBJ1-2,TRBV16,-
TGTGCCAGCTCATGGGACCCGGGACAGGGGAACGAGCAGTACTTC,CASSWDPGQGNEQYF,few,TRBJ2-7,TRBV18,TRBD1
TGTGCCAGCAGCACCACAGGCTACGAGCAGTACTTC,CASSTTGYEQYF,-,TRBJ2-7,TRBV11-2,-
TGTGCCAGCAGCCACTCGCGGACTAGCGGGGGGGCGACCGGGGAGCTGTTTTTT,CASSHSRTSGGATGELFF,-,TRBJ2-2,TRBV7-2,TRBD2
TGTGCCAGCAATGACTGGGGGCAGGAGTCACCCCTCCACTTT,CASNDWGQESPLHF,-,TRBJ1-6,TRBV27,-
TGTGCCAGCAGCTTCTCAGAGGACTATGGCTACACCTTC,CASSFSEDYGYTF,-,TRBJ1-2,TRBV7-8,-
TGTGCCAGCTCAGCGTCGGCGGGGGTGGACTATGGCTACACCTTC,CASSASAGVDYGYTF,-,TRBJ1-2,TRBV18,-
TGTGCCAGCAGCCGGGGGGATGGGAATGAGCAGTTCTTC,CASSRGDGNEQFF,-,TRBJ2-1,TRBV6-5,TRBD2
TGTGCCAGCAGTGAAGGTCCTAGCGGGGGGGCCGTCAAAAACATTCAGTACTTC,CASSEGPSGGAVKNIQYF,-,TRBJ2-4,TRBV6-1,TRBD2
TGTGCCAGCAGTTACGCGGGGAGGAAAGGTCAGCCCCAGCATTTT,CASSYAGRKGQPQHF,-,TRBJ1-5,TRBV6-2/TRBV6-3,-
TGCGCCAGCAGCCCCGCAGGGGGCAGCTATGGCTACACCTTC,CASSPAGGSYGYTF,once,TRBJ1-2,TRBV4-3,TRBD1